The rows below give T cell receptor beta chains drawn from one sample of a study of CD8 T cells in Susac syndrome. TCRdb reprocessed the immunoSEQ multiplex PCR reads with MiXCR, giving one entry per CDR3 protein. Of around 130,000 distinct CDR3 sequences in the sample, just under 95% were seen once. Sequenced sample: CD8+ T cells from PBMCs. These receptors were collected from a human donor with Susac syndrome. Each CDR3 is given with its conserved first and last residue. Each record gives: V gene, J gene, D gene, clone size, CDR3 DNA, CDR3 protein. A D gene is named only where the DNA matches it firmly. The size field is filled for only some rows; it gives once, few, many or a size class.

TRBV6-2/TRBV6-3,TRBJ1-5,.,.,TGTGCCAGCAGTAAGGGGGACCCGAGGGGAAATCAGCCCCAGCATTTT,CASSKGDPRGNQPQHF
TRBV6-5,TRBJ2-1,.,.,TGTGCCAGCAGTTACTCTGGAGGGGGTCGAGTCTTC,CASSYSGGGRVF
TRBV13,TRBJ1-6,.,.,TGTGCCAGCAGCATCAGTGACAGAGACAATTCACCCCTCCACTTT,CASSISDRDNSPLHF
TRBV29-1,TRBJ1-2,.,.,TGCAGCGTTCCGATCCACGGCTATGGCTACACCTTC,CSVPIHGYGYTF
TRBV20-1,TRBJ1-2,TRBD1,once,TGCAGTGCTAGAGTCTCCGGGACAGGGGCCTATGGCTACACCTTC,CSARVSGTGAYGYTF
TRBV10-3,TRBJ1-6,.,.,TGTGCCATCAGTGACCCGGACAGTTATAATTCACCCCTCCACTTT,CAISDPDSYNSPLHF
TRBV30,TRBJ1-1,.,.,TGTGCCTGGAGTGGAAGGGGCTACTCGGGATCGAACACTGAAGCTTTCTTT,CAWSGRGYSGSNTEAFF
TRBV20-1,TRBJ2-7,TRBD2,.,TGCAGTGTCCACGGGGGGGCCAACGAGCAGTACTTC,CSVHGGANEQYF
TRBV6-4,TRBJ2-7,TRBD1,once,TGTGCCATCCGAACGGGACAGATGTCCTACGAGCAGTACTTC,CAIRTGQMSYEQYF
TRBV6-2/TRBV6-3,TRBJ1-2,.,.,TGTGCCAGCAGTCGCGCAGGGCGGGGAGATGGCTACACCTTC,CASSRAGRGDGYTF
TRBV7-6,TRBJ2-7,.,.,TGTGCCAGCGGAGGTATGGGCTACGAGCAGTACTTC,CASGGMGYEQYF
TRBV5-1,TRBJ2-7,.,.,TGCGCCAGCAGCTTGCGACTCGGCAGTCACGAGCAGTACTTC,CASSLRLGSHEQYF
TRBV4-1,TRBJ2-7,.,.,TGCGCCAGCAGCCAAGCGTCGGCGGTCCCCTACGAGCAGTACTTC,CASSQASAVPYEQYF
TRBV27,TRBJ2-2,.,.,TGTGCCAGCAGTTTATATTCCCAGGGGAGTACCGGGGAGCTGTTTTTT,CASSLYSQGSTGELFF
TRBV12-3/TRBV12-4,TRBJ2-1,.,.,TGTGCCAGCAGTGACTCAAGGTACAATGAGCAGTTCTTC,CASSDSRYNEQFF
TRBV6-2/TRBV6-3,TRBJ2-2,.,.,TGTGCCAGCAGTTACGGCGGACTCGCGAACACCGGGGAGCTGTTTTTT,CASSYGGLANTGELFF
TRBV29-1,TRBJ2-1,.,once,TGCAGCGCCGTCAAAGGCGATGAGCAGTTCTTC,CSAVKGDEQFF
TRBV11-2,TRBJ2-3,TRBD2,.,TGTGCCAGCAGCTCCTCCGGGACTAGCGCATCTCGGGGAGATACGCAGTATTTT,CASSSSGTSASRGDTQYF
TRBV29-1,TRBJ1-2,.,.,TGCAGCGCTCGGACAGCCTATGGCTACACCTTC,CSARTAYGYTF
TRBV29-1,TRBJ2-6,.,.,TGCAGCGTTGTCGCGCAGGCATCTGGGGCCAACGTCCTGACTTTC,CSVVAQASGANVLTF
TRBV6-5,TRBJ1-2,.,once,TGTGCCAGCAGTTACTCGGAGGGATTGGGAGCTAACTATGGCTACACCTTC,CASSYSEGLGANYGYTF
TRBV7-8,TRBJ2-1,.,.,TGTGCCAGCAGCCTCGCACCAAGGGGGGGTGTGGACAATGAGCAGTTCTTC,CASSLAPRGGVDNEQFF
TRBV9,TRBJ1-2,.,.,TGTGCCAGCAGCGTACACCACATTGGGGAGGCCTATGGCTACACCTTC,CASSVHHIGEAYGYTF
TRBV7-6,TRBJ2-7,TRBD2,.,TGTGCCAGCAGCTTAGCTGGCGGGGGGACCTACGAGCAGTACTTC,CASSLAGGGTYEQYF
TRBV5-4,TRBJ2-7,.,.,TGTGCCAGCAGCTTGACAGAGACCCTCTCCTACGAGCAGTACTTC,CASSLTETLSYEQYF
TRBV20-1,TRBJ1-2,.,.,TGCAGTGCTAGAGCGGGGACCGCTAACTATGGCTACACCTTC,CSARAGTANYGYTF
TRBV15,TRBJ2-4,TRBD1,.,TGTGCCACCAGCAGAGATTGGACAGGGTCGAACTTC,CATSRDWTGSNF
TRBV20-1,TRBJ2-1,TRBD2,once,TGCAGTGCTAGAGAAGGTGGACTAGCGGTCACCTACAATGAGCAGTTCTTC,CSAREGGLAVTYNEQFF
TRBV12-3/TRBV12-4,TRBJ2-7,TRBD1,.,TGTGCCAGCACCGTGACAGGGGGTTTCCCCGAGCAGTACTTC,CASTVTGGFPEQYF
TRBV10-2,TRBJ2-5,.,.,TGCGCCAGCAGTCAGACTAGTCCGGAGGAGACCCAGTACTTC,CASSQTSPEETQYF
TRBV9,TRBJ2-1,TRBD2,.,TGTGCCAGCAGTTCCGGGGGGGCGAATGAGCAGTTCTTC,CASSSGGANEQFF
TRBV18,TRBJ2-1,TRBD2,.,TGTGCCAGCTCACCAGAGAGGGAAGCGGGATGGAATGAGCAGTTCTTC,CASSPEREAGWNEQFF
TRBV29-1,TRBJ2-7,.,.,TGCAGCGTCATCCGGGGAAAGGTCGAAGGCGAGCAGTACTTC,CSVIRGKVEGEQYF
TRBV3-1,TRBJ1-1,.,.,TGTGCCAGCAGCCCCGGGCAGGGTGAAGCTTTCTTT,CASSPGQGEAFF
TRBV5-6,TRBJ2-3,.,.,TGTGCCAGCAGCTTGCCAGGCACAGATACGCAGTATTTT,CASSLPGTDTQYF
TRBV20-1,TRBJ2-7,.,.,TGCAGTGCTAACGTCGGTGGCTCCGAGCAGTACTTC,CSANVGGSEQYF
TRBV13,TRBJ2-7,TRBD2,.,TGTGCCAGCAGTGTAGCGGGGTCCCACGAGCAGTACTTC,CASSVAGSHEQYF
TRBV7-7,TRBJ2-5,TRBD2,.,TGTGCTAGCAGCTTCACTAGCGGGGGAGGGGAGACCCAGTACTTC,CASSFTSGGGETQYF
TRBV7-9,TRBJ2-1,.,.,TGTGCCAGCGGGAACTCGTTCAATGAGCAGTTCTTC,CASGNSFNEQFF
TRBV20-1,TRBJ2-1,TRBD2,.,TGCAGTGCTAGAGATGGGCGGGGGGTCTTAAATGAGCAGTTCTTC,CSARDGRGVLNEQFF
TRBV9,TRBJ1-5,TRBD1,.,TGTGCCAGCAGCGTAGACGGGACAGACAATCAGCCCCAGCATTTT,CASSVDGTDNQPQHF
TRBV4-1,TRBJ2-3,.,.,TGCGCCAGCAGCCAAGATGGGGGGGGCTCTGATACGCAGTATTTT,CASSQDGGGSDTQYF
TRBV16,TRBJ1-5,.,.,TGTGCCAGCAGCCAATCGAGGCAGGGGAACAATCAGCCCCAGCATTTT,CASSQSRQGNNQPQHF
TRBV4-2,TRBJ2-7,TRBD2,.,TGTGCCAGCAGCCCCCCAGGGAGCGGGGGGTCCTACGAGCAGTACTTC,CASSPPGSGGSYEQYF
TRBV12-3/TRBV12-4,TRBJ2-3,.,.,TGTGCCAGCAGTTTAGCCCTGTCGGGTGCGCAGTATTTT,CASSLALSGAQYF
TRBV5-6,TRBJ2-1,.,.,TGTGCCAGCAGCTTAGGGGCCAACAATGAGCAGTTCTTC,CASSLGANNEQFF
TRBV7-9,TRBJ1-1,.,.,TGTGCCAGCAGCCCGACAGAAGGTGATGAAGCTTTCTTT,CASSPTEGDEAFF
TRBV13,TRBJ2-5,.,.,TGTGCCAGCAGCTTAGGGTGCGGGGAGACCCCTTGTGAGTACTTC,CASSLGCGETPCEYF
TRBV25-1,TRBJ2-7,.,.,TGTGCCAGCAGTGGGAGTCCCGTCCACGAGCAGTACTTC,CASSGSPVHEQYF
TRBV29-1,TRBJ2-1,.,.,TGCAGCGTTGATTTGGGGGATTCCCCGAGTCAGTTCTTC,CSVDLGDSPSQFF
TRBV20-1,TRBJ1-2,.,.,TGCAGTGCTAGAGATCTTGATAAGGAATGGTGGGGCTACACCTTC,CSARDLDKEWWGYTF
TRBV3-1,TRBJ2-1,TRBD2,.,TGTGCCAGCAGCCCCTTCGCTTTTGCGGGGGGCCCCTACAATGAGCAGTTCTTC,CASSPFAFAGGPYNEQFF
TRBV5-4,TRBJ2-7,.,.,TGTGCCAGCAGCTCGCCCGCCTACGAGCAGTACTTC,CASSSPAYEQYF
TRBV14,TRBJ1-5,.,.,TGTGCCAGCAGCCCCCGACCGGACAGTAGCAATCAGCCCCAGCATTTT,CASSPRPDSSNQPQHF
TRBV10-3,TRBJ2-7,.,once,TGTGCCATCGGGACACTCTCCTACGAGCAGTACTTC,CAIGTLSYEQYF
TRBV12-5,TRBJ2-7,TRBD1,.,TGTGCTAGTGGTTGGGACAGGGGGAACGAGCAGTACTTC,CASGWDRGNEQYF
TRBV4-3,TRBJ1-1,.,.,TGCGCCAGCAGCCAAGAATTGAACACTGAAGCTTTCTTT,CASSQELNTEAFF
TRBV10-2,TRBJ1-1,.,.,TGCGCCAGCAGACGCCTTTCGAACACTGAAGCTTTCTTT,CASRRLSNTEAFF
TRBV19,TRBJ2-7,.,.,TGTGCCAGTAGCCCGGTCCCTTGGGACGAGCAGTACTTC,CASSPVPWDEQYF